The sample holds a few counts of the clone carrying this T cell receptor beta chain. What it recognizes is unknown. This sample was taken from a study of CD8 T cells in ankylosing spondylitis. Findings and limits, study-wide: Past studies reported some motif variants in reactive arthritis synovial fluid and blood. Blood of patients with ankylosing spondylitis appeared to be characterized by a TCR beta motif of eight highly homologous variants. As reported, disease-linked clones showed significant enrichment in matched ankylosing spondylitis synovial fluid.

Using quantitative 5'-RACE with molecular barcodes, the authors made TCR beta libraries. TCRdb re-called the 5' RACE reads with MiXCR, one entry per CDR3 protein. The sample has around 140,000 distinct CDR3 sequences, roughly 18% seen once. V lost 3 bases and J lost 7; bases outside the gene matches: 9. This CDR3 contains 15 residues. Germline V gene data show CDR1 as LGHDT and CDR2 as YNNKEL (reference sequence). This clonotype was obtained from a male donor with ankylosing spondylitis. The sequenced sample was blood, either unsorted or a sorted T cell fraction (not recorded which). The gene calls are TRBV3-1 and TRBJ1-1, with TRBD1 matching 9 bases. The CDR3 region is CASSHGTGPFGEAFF. The CDR3 DNA is TGTGCCAGCAGCCACGGGACAGGGCCCTTTGGTGAAGCTTTCTTT.